The rows below give T cell receptor beta chains drawn from one sample of a study of blood T cell repertoires in COVID-19. Generated by immunoSEQ multiplex PCR, the TCRdb table keeps only in-frame clones and is missing some. This sample has roughly 180,000 clones; 88% occur once, and the top ten carry 2.1%. Sample: peripheral blood. The receptors stem from a man aged 70-80 years with active or convalescent COVID-19. The CDR3 runs from the conserved cysteine through the conserved F or W. A D gene is named only where the DNA matches it firmly. Part of the rows lack a size; the others show once, few, many or a class for expanded clones.

J: TRBJ2-3; D: .; size: .; V: TRBV28; DNA: TGTGCCAGCGAGGAGGGGGGGTCAGATACGCAGTATTTT; CDR3: CASEEGGSDTQYF
J: TRBJ2-3; D: .; size: .; V: TRBV2; DNA: TGTGCCAGCAGTCAACTGACAGGGAGGTCAGATACGCAGTATTTT; CDR3: CASSQLTGRSDTQYF
J: TRBJ1-3; D: .; size: .; V: TRBV12-3/TRBV12-4; DNA: TGTGCCAGCAGTTTTTCGGGAAACACCATATATTTT; CDR3: CASSFSGNTIYF
J: TRBJ2-5; D: .; size: .; V: TRBV18; DNA: TGTGCCAGCTCACCATACGCTAGCCAACAAGAGACCCAGTACTTC; CDR3: CASSPYASQQETQYF
J: TRBJ2-5; D: .; size: .; V: TRBV7-9; DNA: TGTGCCAGCAGTACGTTCCGGGACAAAAATCTCTGGACCCAGTACTTC; CDR3: CASSTFRDKNLWTQYF
J: TRBJ2-3; D: TRBD1; size: .; V: TRBV5-4; DNA: TGTGCCAGCAGCCCCTTCAGGGGGATCACAGATACGCAGTATTTT; CDR3: CASSPFRGITDTQYF
J: TRBJ2-4; D: .; size: .; V: TRBV3-1/TRBV3-2; DNA: TGTGCCAGCAGCCAATTTCGGGTAAACATTCAGTACTTC; CDR3: CASSQFRVNIQYF
J: TRBJ2-7; D: .; size: .; V: TRBV29-1; DNA: TGCAGCGTTAGAGGAGGTTCCTACGAGCAGTACTTC; CDR3: CSVRGGSYEQYF
J: TRBJ1-5; D: .; size: .; V: TRBV6-6; DNA: TGTGCCAGTACCCGGTACAGGTCGGAATTGGGCCAGCCCCAGCATTTT; CDR3: CASTRYRSELGQPQHF
J: TRBJ2-1; D: .; size: once; V: TRBV5-6; DNA: TGTGCCAGCAGCTTGATGTCTCCCTCTTATTTCAATGAGCAGTTCTTC; CDR3: CASSLMSPSYFNEQFF
J: TRBJ1-5; D: .; size: .; V: TRBV28; DNA: TGTGCCAGCAGTCTATCAGGGTCGAATCAGCCCCAGCATTTT; CDR3: CASSLSGSNQPQHF
J: TRBJ1-5; D: TRBD1; size: .; V: TRBV30; DNA: TGTGCCTGGAGTACAGGGGGCGGGCAGCCCCAGCATTTT; CDR3: CAWSTGGGQPQHF
J: TRBJ1-2; D: .; size: few; V: TRBV29-1; DNA: TGCAGCGTTGCCGCGGGCCGGCGCTACACCTTC; CDR3: CSVAAGRRYTF
J: TRBJ2-7; D: .; size: .; V: TRBV7-9; DNA: TGTGCCAGCAGCTTAGAAGGTTGGCAGGGAGGCGAGCAGTACTTC; CDR3: CASSLEGWQGGEQYF
J: TRBJ2-7; D: .; size: few; V: TRBV7-9; DNA: TGTGCCAGCAGCTTAGGAGCCCCAGGGGTGGACGAGCAGTACTTC; CDR3: CASSLGAPGVDEQYF
J: TRBJ1-1; D: .; size: once; V: TRBV28; DNA: TGTGCCACCATCGTGGGGGGGCCGCCGAAGAACACTGAAGCTTTCTTT; CDR3: CATIVGGPPKNTEAFF
J: TRBJ1-2; D: TRBD1; size: .; V: TRBV19; DNA: TGTGCCACCGGGACAGGGGTTAACTATGGCTACACCTTC; CDR3: CATGTGVNYGYTF
J: TRBJ1-6; D: .; size: .; V: TRBV15; DNA: TGTGCCACCAGCGGGGGGGCTGTCGGGAATTCACCCCTCCACTTT; CDR3: CATSGGAVGNSPLHF
J: TRBJ1-6; D: .; size: once; V: TRBV7-9; DNA: TGTGCCAGCAGCCCGGGTGATTCACCCCTCCACTTT; CDR3: CASSPGDSPLHF
J: TRBJ2-7; D: TRBD1; size: .; V: TRBV4-1; DNA: TGCGCCAGCAGCCAAAACGGAGCAGGGGGTTACGAGCAGTACTTC; CDR3: CASSQNGAGGYEQYF
J: TRBJ2-1; D: .; size: .; V: TRBV28; DNA: TGTGCCAGCAGACCCCCCCGGGGGTTGAGGCCAGACAATGAGCAGTTCTTC; CDR3: CASRPPRGLRPDNEQFF
J: TRBJ1-1; D: TRBD1; size: .; V: TRBV6-6; DNA: TGTGCCAGCAGTTACTCGGGACAGGCTCCCGAGGCTTTCTTT; CDR3: CASSYSGQAPEAFF
J: TRBJ2-5; D: TRBD2; size: .; V: TRBV9; DNA: TGTGCCAGCAGCGCCACTAGCGGATACGTCCAAGAGACCCAGTACTTC; CDR3: CASSATSGYVQETQYF
J: TRBJ2-3; D: .; size: .; V: TRBV18; DNA: TGTGCCAGCTCACCCGTAACGCCAGTAAGCACAGATACGCAGTATTTT; CDR3: CASSPVTPVSTDTQYF
J: TRBJ2-7; D: .; size: once; V: TRBV10-3; DNA: TGTGCCACCCTGAAAGCCGGCGAGCAGTACTTC; CDR3: CATLKAGEQYF
J: TRBJ2-3; D: TRBD2; size: .; V: TRBV9; DNA: TGTGCCAGCAGCGTAGGGGGACTACCAAACACAGATACGCAGTATTTT; CDR3: CASSVGGLPNTDTQYF
J: TRBJ2-7; D: TRBD1; size: .; V: TRBV28; DNA: TGTGCCAGCAGTGTAGGGGGCCCGACCTCCTACGAGCAGTACTTC; CDR3: CASSVGGPTSYEQYF
J: TRBJ1-5; D: TRBD1; size: .; V: TRBV28; DNA: TGTGCCAGCAGTCCTGGGACAGTGCGAAATCAGCCCCAGCATTTT; CDR3: CASSPGTVRNQPQHF
J: TRBJ2-3; D: TRBD1; size: .; V: TRBV11-2; DNA: TGTGCCAGCAGCTCCGGGACAGGGCACACAGATACGCAGTATTTT; CDR3: CASSSGTGHTDTQYF
J: TRBJ2-2; D: .; size: .; V: TRBV5-4; DNA: TGTGCCAGCAGCTTGGGACAGTCCACCGGGGAGCTGTTTTTT; CDR3: CASSLGQSTGELFF
J: TRBJ1-1; D: TRBD1; size: .; V: TRBV28; DNA: TGTGCCAGCAGTCTAAGGACAGGGGGGCTCTTCCTGAAGTCTGAAGCTTTCTTT; CDR3: CASSLRTGGLFLKSEAFF
J: TRBJ1-3; D: .; size: .; V: TRBV28; DNA: TGTGCCAGCAGTTTCGGCGGCCCTGGAAACACCATATATTTT; CDR3: CASSFGGPGNTIYF
J: TRBJ1-1; D: .; size: .; V: TRBV11-3; DNA: TGTGCCAGCAGCTTTAGGGGGAACACTGAAGCTTTCTTT; CDR3: CASSFRGNTEAFF
J: TRBJ1-2; D: .; size: .; V: TRBV6-5; DNA: TGTGCCAGCAGTTACTCGTGGGGAGAAGGCTACACCTTC; CDR3: CASSYSWGEGYTF